This T cell receptor beta chain was identified in a study of cytomegalovirus exposure and HLA in healthy donors. Details on this clone: The target antigen is unknown.

Study observations and caveats: Cytomegalovirus association was assigned to approximately 160 TCR beta chains. TCR beta sequences reportedly predicted the HLA-A and HLA-B alleles of most subjects accurately.

Use of 60 Vbeta and 13 Jbeta primers characterized the PCR. Per the study methods: As a later analysis found, there were around 86 million unique TCR beta chains, of which 8.5 million to 14 million were shared. The table came from immunoSEQ multiplex PCR; TCRdb's copy has only in-frame clones and leaves some out. V and J calls and clone size are given by that table; D and trimming were obtained from the DNA. The sample table sets out nearly 200,000 clones. This clonotype was sampled from a boy aged 5-17 years in good health and CMV-seronegative. Input material: PBMCs.

The CDR3 region is CASSRGTGMGNTIYF. CDR3 in DNA: TGTGCCAGCAGCCGCGGGACAGGGATGGGAAACACCATATATTTT. The rearrangement links TRBV6-5 to TRBJ1-3; 9 bases are a match to TRBD1. The CDR3 has 15 amino acids. J gave up 4 bases and V 6 bases, and 7 bases lay outside the gene matches. Per germline, CDR1 MNHEY and CDR2 SVGAGI.